Listed below are T cell receptor beta chains from one sample, sequenced in a study of OX40 agonist ivuxolimab in advanced cancers. The method was immunoSEQ multiplex PCR; TCRdb's version includes in-frame clones alone and lacks a portion of them. The sample lists fewer than 85,000 clones; more than 85% were seen once. The source material was CD4+ or CD8+ T cells sorted from blood, sampled in a trial of the OX40 agonist ivuxolimab. The receptors come from an adult with an advanced solid tumor such as melanoma, head and neck, liver or kidney cancer. Both conserved end residues are trimmed from each CDR3. Rows may omit the clone size; those that give it use once, few, many or a size class.

>.|TRBV29-1
SVEDGGIEQY
>.|TRBV10-3
AIRLPGGGYT
>.|TRBV5-5
ASSLEDRGHNYGYT
>.|TRBV27
ASSHQRGGTDTQY
>.|TRBV27
ASSFIPTGGYGYT
>few|TRBV9
ASSVRGFYEAF
>.|TRBV27
ASSLSGALNEQF
>.|TRBV7-8
ASSSVQGSYEQY
>.|TRBV29-1
SVEDSGSTDTQY
>.|TRBV6-1
ASQPWGSLLGEQY
>.|TRBV7-6
ASTELAGYSGANVLT
>.|TRBV18
ASSPPKKSSYEQY
>.|TRBV19
ASNVGNQPQH
>.|TRBV19
ASTPWGGYTQY
>.|TRBV7-9
ASSLTGGHYTEAF
>.|TRBV27
ASSPLPPDSNQPQH
>.|TRBV29-1
SGGQPYEQY
>.|TRBV27
ASSFGQNPHEQY
>.|TRBV29-1
SVGGAANQPQH
>once|TRBV5-4
ASSLASGVQETQY
>.|TRBV27
ASTKSGGVYNEQF
>.|TRBV11-2
ASSLRVGQAHYEQY
>.|TRBV25-1
ASSDSGHLYNSPLH
>.|TRBV7-6
ASSLQGSDEQY
>.|TRBV2
ASSEFVFGLAQETQY
>few|TRBV11-2
ASRGGSGGAPHEQY
>.|TRBV5-1
ASSLVVGIDTQY
>.|TRBV11-2
ASSLVGKFTEAF
>.|TRBV9
ASSVGLLTDTQY
>few|TRBV11-2
ASSLTWGEDGYT
>once|TRBV5-4
ASSLAEGYEQY
>.|TRBV7-2
ASSSLTGGNTEAF
>once|TRBV27
ASSFSGGTYEQY
>.|TRBV5-6
ASSLGPSGGAGSYEQY
>.|TRBV6-6
ATFLGWGSRTDTQY